One and the same sample provided the 21 T cell receptor beta chains below, sequenced in a study of cytomegalovirus exposure and HLA in healthy donors. The primer mix had 60 Vbeta and 13 Jbeta primers. Sequencing used immunoSEQ multiplex PCR; TCRdb keeps in-frame clones, though not all of them. The sample includes some 150,000 clones, 77% seen only once; the top ten take under 2%. Sample: PBMCs. Receptors were obtained from a female donor in good health and CMV-seronegative.

A note on this clone: Germline is not matched at one junction end, which may reflect a read error. This rearrangement joins TRBV7-9 to TRBJ1-2, with TRBD1 identical over 9 bases. The CDR3 spans 16 residues. Germline assignment: CDR1 SEHNR and CDR2 FQNEAQ (reference sequence). DNA of the CDR3: TGTTCCAGCAGCCGTGACAGGGGGAACGTTAACTATGGCTACACCTTC. Its protein is CSSSRDRGNVNYGYTF.

J is TRBJ1-4 and V is TRBV2; a possible D gene is TRBD1 (5 bases). Germline V lookup: CDR1 SNHLY, CDR2 FYNNEI. The CDR3 covers 16 residues. V gave up 3 bases and J gave up 0 bases, with 11 bases separating them. The CDR3 region is CASSETRGATNEKLFF. Here the CDR3 DNA reads TGTGCCAGCAGTGAGACCCGGGGGGCAACTAATGAAAAACTGTTTTTT.

This chain uses TRBV30 with TRBJ2-7, with 7 bases identical to TRBD2. Unmatched junction bases numbered 3, after V lost 0 bases and J lost 7 bases. Looked up from germline, CDR1 is GTSNPN and CDR2 is SVGIG (reference sequence). The CDR3 is 12 residues long. CDR3 sequence reads: CAWSVWREEQYF. CDR3 DNA sequence: TGTGCCTGGAGTGTATGGCGGGAGGAGCAGTACTTC. The entire variable domain, with the rest obtained from reference TRBV30 and TRBJ2-7, is as follows: SQTIHQWPATLVQPVGSPLSLECTVEGTSNPNLYWYRQAAGRGLQLLFYSVGIGQISSEVPQNLSASRPQDRQFILSSKKLLLSDSGFYLCAWSVWREEQYFGPGTRLTVT.

The chain has TRBV30 and TRBJ2-7; 10 bases align to TRBD1. Germline V gene sequence: CDR1 GTSNPN, CDR2 SVGIG (reference sequence). CDR3 length: 15 residues. V gave up 3 bases and J gave up 3 bases; unmatched junction bases: 8. CDR3 amino acids: CAWSASGTGDYEQYF. The DNA for the CDR3 is TGTGCCTGGAGCGCATCAGGGACAGGGGACTACGAGCAGTACTTC.

With regard to this clone: A read error may account for a junction end that differs from germline. The gene calls are TRBV6-1 and TRBJ1-5; 7 nucleotides line up with TRBD1. The CDR3 has 13 residues. The germline V gene has CDR1 MNHNS and CDR2 SASEGT. The CDR3 is CVSSGDSYQPQHF. The CDR3 nucleotides read TGTGTCAGCAGTGGGGACAGCTATCAGCCCCAGCATTTT.

The chain joins TRBV30 to TRBJ1-2, with TRBD1 matching 9 bases. V lost 5 bases and J lost 8; bases outside the gene matches: 15. CDR1 and CDR2 from the germline V gene are GTSNPN and SVGIG (reference sequence). The CDR3 contains 15 residues. The CDR3 DNA follows: TGTGCCTGGGCGATGAGTACAGGGGGCGCTAAGGGCTACACCTTC. Its translation: CAWAMSTGGAKGYTF.

The chain couples TRBV6-1 to TRBJ2-1; 9 bases line up with TRBD2. Germline values: CDR1 MNHNS, CDR2 SASEGT. V trimming: 4 bases; J trimming: 7 bases; junction bases outside the gene matches: 8. The CDR3 has 15 residues. CDR3 loop: CASSVASGRQNEQFF. For the CDR3, the DNA is TGTGCCAGCAGTGTAGCGAGCGGGAGGCAGAATGAGCAGTTCTTC.

The chain has TRBV2 and TRBJ2-1; D possibly corresponds to TRBD2 (5 bases). This CDR3 region has 14 residues. The V gene's germline CDR1 is SNHLY and CDR2 FYNNEI. The V and J ends lost 2 bases and 5 bases respectively, with 10 bases between them. This CDR3 is CASSERTGNNEQFF. The CDR3 DNA sequence: TGTGCCAGCAGTGAAAGGACGGGAAACAATGAGCAGTTCTTC.

V is TRBV25-1 and J is TRBJ1-3; D perhaps matches TRBD1 (5 bases). Germline CDR1 is MGHDK and CDR2 is SYGVNS. V lost 2 bases and J lost 4, with 15 bases in between. This CDR3 contains 16 residues. The DNA of the CDR3 is TGTGCCAGCAGTGAACCGCAGGGAATCTCGGGAAACACCATATATTTT. The encoded protein is CASSEPQGISGNTIYF.

V gene TRBV28 combines with J gene TRBJ1-1; maybe TRBD1 (6 bases). CDR3 length: 15 residues. Germline-derived CDR1 and CDR2 are MDHEN and SYDVKM. The V end was cut by 3 bases, the J end by 4 bases, with 15 bases between. CDR3: CASSFAGTGSTEAFF. The CDR3 coding sequence is TGTGCCAGCAGTTTTGCGGGTACAGGGTCCACTGAAGCTTTCTTT.

The gene calls are TRBV5-5 and TRBJ1-2; D remains unclear. CDR3 size: 13 residues. The V end lost 4 bases, the J end lost 8 bases, and 15 bases lay between the germline ends. Germline assignment: CDR1 SGHKS and CDR2 YYEKEE (reference sequence). The DNA for the CDR3 is TGTGCCAGCAGCGGAACTGCTGCAGGCGGCTACACCTTC. Amino acid sequence: CASSGTAAGGYTF.

This clone came up a few times. The rearrangement joins TRBV6-5 to TRBJ2-1, with TRBD1 matching over 8 bases. The CDR3 runs 15 residues. J was trimmed by 7 bases and V by 8 bases; bases with no gene match: 13. The germline V gene encodes CDR1 MNHEY and CDR2 SVGAGI. The CDR3 nucleotides are TGTGCCAGCCACAGAGGGAGGACAGGGCCGAATGAGCAGTTCTTC. It yields the protein CASHRGRTGPNEQFF.

J is TRBJ2-5 and V is TRBV13; the match to TRBD2 covers 9 bases. The germline CDR1 and CDR2 sequences are PRHDT and FYEKMQ (reference sequence). The ends lost 4 bases at V and 5 bases at J; junction bases unmatched: 11. There are 16 residues in the CDR3. CDR3 amino acids: CASSSPRREGRETQYF. The DNA of the CDR3 is TGTGCCAGCAGCTCCCCACGGCGGGAGGGCCGGGAGACCCAGTACTTC. Supplemented by reference TRBV13 and TRBJ2-5, the full variable domain reads AAGVIQSPRHLIKEKRETATLKCYPIPRHDTVYWYQQGPGQDPQFLISFYEKMQSDKGSIPDRFSAQQFSDYHSELNMSSLELGDSALYFCASSSPRREGRETQYFGPGTRLLVL.

J is TRBJ2-7 and V is TRBV5-4; tentative D call: TRBD2 (6 bases). The germline V and J ends were trimmed by 0 bases and 5 bases, with 15 bases remaining between them. Germline V gene data show CDR1 as SGHNT and CDR2 as YYREEE (reference sequence). This CDR3 has 15 residues. This chain's CDR3 is CASSLGWRDSDEQYF. In nucleotides, the CDR3 is TGTGCCAGCAGCTTGGGCTGGCGGGATAGCGACGAGCAGTACTTC.

The chain joins TRBV5-6 to TRBJ2-7; no clear D gene. There are 12 residues in the CDR3. The V gene's germline CDR1 is SGHDT and CDR2 YYEEEE. The V end was cut by 4 bases, the J end by 1 base, with 6 bases between. CDR3 protein: CASSIRSYEQYF. DNA of the CDR3: TGTGCCAGCAGCATCAGATCCTACGAGCAGTACTTC.

The rearrangement uses TRBV27 and TRBJ2-4, with TRBD1 matching over 10 bases. The CDR3 is 15 amino acids. Trimming cost V 6 bases and J 0 bases; bases outside gene matches: 2. The V gene's germline CDR1 is MNHEY and CDR2 SMNVEV (reference sequence). The CDR3 DNA reads TGTGCCAGCAGGGGACAGGGGATAGCCAAAAACATTCAGTACTTC. This sequence encodes CASRGQGIAKNIQYF.

Concerning this clone: This same CDR3 is encoded by further DNA sequences in the sample. The V and J genes are TRBV15 and TRBJ1-2; D might be TRBD1 (5 bases). The CDR3 length is 14 residues. Germline loops: CDR1 LNHNV, CDR2 YYDKDF (reference sequence). V lost 0 bases and J lost 2, with 7 bases in between. The CDR3 region is CATSRDQGNYGYTF. The CDR3 nucleotides read TGTGCCACCAGCAGAGATCAGGGCAACTATGGCTACACCTTC.

This clone was seen a single time. The chain uses TRBV7-9 and TRBJ1-2; D is possibly TRBD1 (6 bases). The germline V gene encodes CDR1 SEHNR and CDR2 FQNEAQ (reference sequence). Trimming left V 3 bases short and J 3 bases short, with 14 bases between. The CDR3 runs to 15 residues. The CDR3 sequence is CASSLRGGLDYGYTF. DNA for the CDR3: TGTGCCAGCAGCTTGCGGGGGGGCCTAGACTATGGCTACACCTTC.

The gene calls are TRBV11-2 and TRBJ1-1; D gene unclear. The CDR3 is 14 amino acids. Per germline, CDR1 SGHAT and CDR2 FQNNGV. Trimming shortened V by 4 bases and J by 3 bases, and 12 bases separated the two germline ends. CDR3 in DNA: TGTGCCAGCAGCTCCCGGAGGGTGTACACTGAAGCTTTCTTT. Encoded protein: CASSSRRVYTEAFF.

The genes are TRBV7-9 and TRBJ2-7, with 7 positions matching TRBD1. The germline gives CDR1 SEHNR, CDR2 FQNEAQ (reference sequence). The trim removed 4 bases at V and 3 bases at J, leaving 12 bases unmatched. CDR3 length: 16 amino acids. The CDR3 nucleotides read TGTGCCAGCAGCTCAGGGGCCGGGACAGTTAGCTACGAGCAGTACTTC. Translation: CASSSGAGTVSYEQYF.

This chain uses TRBV5-5 with TRBJ1-5; D uncertain. Germline V CDR1 and CDR2: SGHKS, YYEKEE (reference sequence). V lost 2 bases and J lost 1, with 7 bases in between. This CDR3 region has 14 residues. The CDR3 loop reads CASSFRESNQPQHF. The CDR3 DNA reads as TGTGCCAGCAGCTTCCGGGAGAGCAATCAGCCCCAGCATTTT. Full variable domain (rest looked up from reference TRBV5-5 and TRBJ1-5): DAGVTQSPTHLIKTRGQQVTLRCSPISGHKSVSWYQQVLGQGPQFIFQYYEKEERGRGNFPDRFSARQFPNYSSELNVNALLLGDSALYLCASSFRESNQPQHFGDGTRLSIL.